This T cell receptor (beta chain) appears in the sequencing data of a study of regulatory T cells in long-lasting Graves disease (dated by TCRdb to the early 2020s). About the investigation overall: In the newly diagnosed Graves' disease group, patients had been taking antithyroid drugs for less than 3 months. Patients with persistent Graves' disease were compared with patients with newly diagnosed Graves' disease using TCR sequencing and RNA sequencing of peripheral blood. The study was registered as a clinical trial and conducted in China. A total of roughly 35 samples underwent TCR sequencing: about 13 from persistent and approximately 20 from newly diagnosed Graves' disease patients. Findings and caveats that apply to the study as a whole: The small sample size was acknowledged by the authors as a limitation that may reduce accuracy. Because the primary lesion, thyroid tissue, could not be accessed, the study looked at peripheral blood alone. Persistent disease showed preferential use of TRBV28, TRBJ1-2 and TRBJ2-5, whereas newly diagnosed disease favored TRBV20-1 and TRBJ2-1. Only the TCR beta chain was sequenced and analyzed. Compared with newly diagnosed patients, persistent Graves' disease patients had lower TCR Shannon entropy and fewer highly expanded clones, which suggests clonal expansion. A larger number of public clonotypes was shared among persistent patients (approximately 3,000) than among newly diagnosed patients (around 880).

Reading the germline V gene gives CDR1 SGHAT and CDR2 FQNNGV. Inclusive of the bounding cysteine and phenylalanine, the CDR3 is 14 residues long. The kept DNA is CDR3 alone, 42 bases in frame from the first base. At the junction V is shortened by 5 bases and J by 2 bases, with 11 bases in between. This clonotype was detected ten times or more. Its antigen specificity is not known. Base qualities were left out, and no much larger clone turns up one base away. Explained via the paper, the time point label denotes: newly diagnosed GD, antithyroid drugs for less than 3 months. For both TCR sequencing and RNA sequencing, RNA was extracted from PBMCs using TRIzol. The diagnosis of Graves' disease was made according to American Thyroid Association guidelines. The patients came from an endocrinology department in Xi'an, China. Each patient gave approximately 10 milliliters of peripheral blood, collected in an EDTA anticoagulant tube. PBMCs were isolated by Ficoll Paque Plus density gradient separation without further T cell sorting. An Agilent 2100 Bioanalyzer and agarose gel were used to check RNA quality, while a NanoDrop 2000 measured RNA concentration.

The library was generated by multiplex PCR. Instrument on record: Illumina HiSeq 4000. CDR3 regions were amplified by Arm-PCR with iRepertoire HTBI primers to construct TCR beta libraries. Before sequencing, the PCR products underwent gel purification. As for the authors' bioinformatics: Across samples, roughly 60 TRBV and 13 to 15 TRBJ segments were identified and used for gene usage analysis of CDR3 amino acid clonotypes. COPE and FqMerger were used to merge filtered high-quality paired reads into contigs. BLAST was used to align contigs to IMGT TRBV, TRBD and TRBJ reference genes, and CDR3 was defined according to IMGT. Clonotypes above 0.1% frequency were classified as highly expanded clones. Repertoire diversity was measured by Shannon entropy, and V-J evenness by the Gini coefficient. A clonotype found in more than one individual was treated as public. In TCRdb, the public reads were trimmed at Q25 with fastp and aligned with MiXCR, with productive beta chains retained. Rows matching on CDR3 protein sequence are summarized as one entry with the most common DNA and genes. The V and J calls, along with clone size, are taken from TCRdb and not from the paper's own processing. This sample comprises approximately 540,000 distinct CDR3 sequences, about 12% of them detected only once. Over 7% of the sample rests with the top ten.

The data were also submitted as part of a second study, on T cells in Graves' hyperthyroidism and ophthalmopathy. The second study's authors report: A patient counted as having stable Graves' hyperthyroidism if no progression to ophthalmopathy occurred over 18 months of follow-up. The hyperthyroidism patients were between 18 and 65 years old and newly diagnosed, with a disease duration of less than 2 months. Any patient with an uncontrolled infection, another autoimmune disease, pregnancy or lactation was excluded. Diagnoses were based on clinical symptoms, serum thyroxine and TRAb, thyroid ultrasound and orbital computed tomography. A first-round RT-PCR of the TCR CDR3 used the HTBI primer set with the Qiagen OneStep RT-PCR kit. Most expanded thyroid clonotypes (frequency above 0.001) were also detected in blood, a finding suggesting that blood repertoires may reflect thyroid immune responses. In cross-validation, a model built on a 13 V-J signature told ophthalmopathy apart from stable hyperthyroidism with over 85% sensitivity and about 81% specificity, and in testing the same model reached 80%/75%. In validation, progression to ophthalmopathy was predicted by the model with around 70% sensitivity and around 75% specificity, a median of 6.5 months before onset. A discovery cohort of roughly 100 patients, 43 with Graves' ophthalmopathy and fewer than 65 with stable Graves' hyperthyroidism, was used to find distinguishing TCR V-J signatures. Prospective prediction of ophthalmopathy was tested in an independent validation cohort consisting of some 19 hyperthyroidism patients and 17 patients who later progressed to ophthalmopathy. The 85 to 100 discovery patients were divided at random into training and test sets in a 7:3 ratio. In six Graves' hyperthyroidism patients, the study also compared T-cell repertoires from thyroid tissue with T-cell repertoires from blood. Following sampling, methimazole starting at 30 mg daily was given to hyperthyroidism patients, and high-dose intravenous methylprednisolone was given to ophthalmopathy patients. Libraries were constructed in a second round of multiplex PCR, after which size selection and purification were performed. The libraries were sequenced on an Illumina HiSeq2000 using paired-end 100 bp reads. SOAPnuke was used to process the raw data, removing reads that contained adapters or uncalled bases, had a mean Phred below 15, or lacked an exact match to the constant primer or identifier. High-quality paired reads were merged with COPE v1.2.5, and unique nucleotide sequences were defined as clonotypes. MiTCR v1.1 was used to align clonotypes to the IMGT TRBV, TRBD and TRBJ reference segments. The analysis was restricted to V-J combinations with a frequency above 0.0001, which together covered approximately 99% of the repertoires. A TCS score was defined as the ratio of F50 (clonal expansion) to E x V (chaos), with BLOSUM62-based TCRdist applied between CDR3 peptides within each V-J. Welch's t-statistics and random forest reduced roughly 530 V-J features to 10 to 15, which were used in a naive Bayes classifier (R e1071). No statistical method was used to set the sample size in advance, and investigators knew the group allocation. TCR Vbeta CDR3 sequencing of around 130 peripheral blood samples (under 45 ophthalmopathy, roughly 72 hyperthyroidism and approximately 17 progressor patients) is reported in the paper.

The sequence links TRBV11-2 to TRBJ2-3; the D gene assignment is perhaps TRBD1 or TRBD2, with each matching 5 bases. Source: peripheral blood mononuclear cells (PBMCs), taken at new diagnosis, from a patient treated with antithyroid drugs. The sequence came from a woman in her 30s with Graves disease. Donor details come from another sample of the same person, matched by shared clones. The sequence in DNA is TGTGCCAGCAGCCCAGGGCGGGTCACAGATACGCAGTATTTT. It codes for CASSPGRVTDTQYF.